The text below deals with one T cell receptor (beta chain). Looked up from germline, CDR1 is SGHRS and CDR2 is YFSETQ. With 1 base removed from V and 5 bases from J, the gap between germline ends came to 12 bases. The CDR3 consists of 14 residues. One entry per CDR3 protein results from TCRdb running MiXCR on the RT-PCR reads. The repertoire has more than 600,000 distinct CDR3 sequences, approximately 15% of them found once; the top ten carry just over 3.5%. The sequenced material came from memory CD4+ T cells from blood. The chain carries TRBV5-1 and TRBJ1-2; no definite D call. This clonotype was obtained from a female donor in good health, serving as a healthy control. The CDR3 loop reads CASSLTGLEYGYTF. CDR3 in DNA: TGCGCCAGCAGCTTGACGGGATTGGAATATGGCTACACCTTC.